This T cell receptor beta chain was captured by sequencing in a study of technical replicates of blood from several donors. The assay was immunoSEQ multiplex PCR, and TCRdb's table has in-frame clones only and misses some. The sample carries about 17,000 clones, roughly 91% recorded once. The CDR3 is made up of 16 amino acids. The germline V gene has CDR1 SEHNR and CDR2 FQNEAQ (reference sequence). Deletions cut 4 bases from V and 4 bases from J, with 20 bases between. V and J are TRBV7-9 and TRBJ2-7; D perhaps matches TRBD1 (6 bases). The receptor's source is a human donor in good health. Specimen: PBMCs. CDR3 loop: CASSSPLPGTLYEQYF. The CDR3 region has the DNA TGTGCCAGCAGCTCCCCCCTCCCAGGGACATTATACGAGCAGTACTTC.